A single T cell receptor beta chain is shown here with its context. The data stem from a study of glioma-infiltrating T cells after dendritic cell vaccination. Between the trimmed V and J ends, which lost 4 bases and 3 bases, there was a span of 17 bases. The germline V gene has CDR1 SEHNR and CDR2 FQNEAQ (reference sequence). The CDR3 is 16 amino acids. Assay used: immunoSEQ multiplex PCR; TCRdb lists only in-frame clones, some missing. This table has about 87,000 clones, around nine tenths appearing once. V gene TRBV7-9 combines with J gene TRBJ2-3; D not certain. The TCR originated in a human donor with glioblastoma. The sample was blood, taken before dendritic cell vaccination. The CDR3 DNA sequence: TGTGCCAGCAGCTCTAATCTCGCCCGTCGGACAGATACGCAGTATTTT. Encoded protein: CASSSNLARRTDTQYF.